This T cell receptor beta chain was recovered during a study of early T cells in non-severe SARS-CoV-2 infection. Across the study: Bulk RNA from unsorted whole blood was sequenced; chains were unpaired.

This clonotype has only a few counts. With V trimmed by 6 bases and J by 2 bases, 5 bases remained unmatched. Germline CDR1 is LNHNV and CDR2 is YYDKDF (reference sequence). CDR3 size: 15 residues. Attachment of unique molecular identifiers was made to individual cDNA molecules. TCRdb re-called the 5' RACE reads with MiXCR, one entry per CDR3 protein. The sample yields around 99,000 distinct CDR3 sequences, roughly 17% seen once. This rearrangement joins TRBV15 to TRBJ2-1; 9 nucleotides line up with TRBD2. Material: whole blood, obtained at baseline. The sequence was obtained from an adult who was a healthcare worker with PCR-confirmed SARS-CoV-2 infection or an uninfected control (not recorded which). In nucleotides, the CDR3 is TGTGCCACCAGTCATCGACTAGCGGCCTACAATGAGCAGTTCTTC. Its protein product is CATSHRLAAYNEQFF.